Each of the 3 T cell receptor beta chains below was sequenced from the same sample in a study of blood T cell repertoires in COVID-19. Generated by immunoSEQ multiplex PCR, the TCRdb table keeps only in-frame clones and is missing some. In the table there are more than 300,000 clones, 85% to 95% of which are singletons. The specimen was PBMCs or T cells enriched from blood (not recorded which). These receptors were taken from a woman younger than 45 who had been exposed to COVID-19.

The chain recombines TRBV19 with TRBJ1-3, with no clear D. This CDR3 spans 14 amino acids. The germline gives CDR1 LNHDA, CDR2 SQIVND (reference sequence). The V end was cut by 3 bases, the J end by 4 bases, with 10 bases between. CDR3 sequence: CASSIRTPGNTIYF. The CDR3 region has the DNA TGTGCCAGTAGTATTCGGACTCCGGGAAACACCATATATTTT.

CDR3 sequence reads: CASSLGTGISSPLHF. The CDR3 DNA sequence: TGTGCCAGCAGCTTAGGGACCGGGATTAGCTCACCCCTCCACTTT. This chain joins TRBV7-2 and TRBJ1-6; D not resolved. Germline loops: CDR1 SGHTA, CDR2 FQGNSA. Trimming took off 1 base at V and 10 bases at J, with 14 bases between the two ends. CDR3 length: 15 residues.

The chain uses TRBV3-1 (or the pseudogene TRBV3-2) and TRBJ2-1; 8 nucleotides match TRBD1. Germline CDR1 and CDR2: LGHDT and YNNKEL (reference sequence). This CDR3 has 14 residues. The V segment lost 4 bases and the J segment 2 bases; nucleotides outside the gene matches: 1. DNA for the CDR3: TGTGCCAGCAGCCCGGGACAGGCCTACAATGAGCAGTTCTTC. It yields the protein CASSPGQAYNEQFF.